This section outlines one T cell receptor beta chain sequence together with its context. What it recognizes is unknown. Amplification of TCR beta CDR3 regions used RNA as the template. First-round RT-PCR targeting the TCR CDR3 was performed with the HTBI primer set. MiXCR, run by TCRdb on the multiplex PCR reads, gives a single entry per CDR3 protein. The data hold roughly 720,000 distinct CDR3 sequences, with 15% to 20% observed a single time. The diagnostic basis comprised clinical symptoms, serum thyroxine and TRAb, thyroid ultrasound and orbital computed tomography. The CDR3 is made up of 17 amino acids. Losses at the gene ends were 4 bases for V and 6 bases for J; bases not matched to a gene: 17. The germline V gene encodes CDR1 GTSNPN and CDR2 SVGIG (reference sequence). This record belongs to a study of T cells in Graves' hyperthyroidism and ophthalmopathy. Overall study context: Any treatment followed the collection of peripheral blood at initial diagnosis.

General study results and limits: Ophthalmopathy onset followed model prediction by a median about six months.

Sample: blood. This sequence joins TRBV30 and TRBJ2-7; 11 bases line up with TRBD2. The clonotype originates from a man in his fifties with Graves' hyperthyroidism. The CDR3, as DNA: TGTGCCTGGAACAGGGGACTGTTTACTAGCGGGAGAGGCGAGCAGTACTTC. This sequence encodes CAWNRGLFTSGRGEQYF.